The source of this T cell receptor (beta chain) is a study of T cells in localized non-small cell lung cancer. TCRdb's copy holds only in-frame clones and misses some; the assay was immunoSEQ multiplex PCR. The sample has nearly 40,000 clones; around nine tenths are singletons. To note about this clone: Its antigen is undetermined.

Study-wide points: Detection in adjacent lung was observed for a median roughly 62 of the top 100 tumor clones.

Trimming pared 3 bases from V and 3 bases from J, leaving 14 bases between. The CDR3 runs to 15 residues. Germline CDR1 reads LNHDA; CDR2 reads SQIVND (reference sequence). This clonotype originated in a man between 18 and 55 years old with stage I lung adenocarcinoma. This chain uses TRBV19 with TRBJ1-2; D unclear. The sample consisted of peripheral blood, taken before any cancer treatment. CDR3 sequence: CASSIYSATHYGYTF. The CDR3, as DNA: TGTGCCAGTAGTATCTATTCCGCGACACACTATGGCTACACCTTC. The variable domain in full, with the rest retrieved from reference TRBV19 and TRBJ1-2, is DGGITQSPKYLFRKEGQNVTLSCEQNLNHDAMYWYRQDPGQGLRLIYYSQIVNDFQKGDIAEGYSVSREKKESFPLTVTSAQKNPTAFYLCASSIYSATHYGYTFGSGTRLTVV.